This is a list of T cell receptor beta chains from one sample in a study of graft-versus-host responses after intestinal transplantation. TCRdb keeps only in-frame clones here, not all; method: immunoSEQ multiplex PCR. The data show 10,000 or so clones, with 94% seen just once and about 2.2% held by the top ten. Source: PBMCs, taken 8 days after intestinal transplant. The source of these receptors is a human patient who received an intestinal transplant, so some T cells may come from the graft donor. Both conserved end residues are part of each CDR3. D genes are given only for firm matches. Clone size is not always given. Where it is, it says once, few, many or a class for expanded clones.

d_call: NA; j_call: TRBJ1-5; v_call: TRBV27; clone_size: NA; cdr3_nt: TGTGCCAGCAGGTTGGGGGGGGGTGACAATCAGCCCCAGCATTTT; cdr3_aa: CASRLGGGDNQPQHF
d_call: NA; j_call: TRBJ1-2; v_call: TRBV27; clone_size: NA; cdr3_nt: TGTGCCAGCAGTGCCGTTGAGGGACCCTATGGCTACACCTTC; cdr3_aa: CASSAVEGPYGYTF
d_call: TRBD1; j_call: TRBJ2-3; v_call: TRBV9; clone_size: NA; cdr3_nt: TGTGCCAGCAGCCCCTGGGACAGGGGTATGGACACAGATACGCAGTATTTT; cdr3_aa: CASSPWDRGMDTDTQYF
d_call: NA; j_call: TRBJ1-3; v_call: TRBV4-1; clone_size: once; cdr3_nt: TGCGCCAGCAGCCGGGGGGGAGCTGGAAACACCATATATTTT; cdr3_aa: CASSRGGAGNTIYF
d_call: NA; j_call: TRBJ2-3; v_call: TRBV25-1; clone_size: NA; cdr3_nt: TGTGCCACCTCTCGGGGAACAGATACGCAGTATTTT; cdr3_aa: CATSRGTDTQYF
d_call: TRBD2; j_call: TRBJ2-1; v_call: TRBV28; clone_size: NA; cdr3_nt: TGTGCCAGCAGCTTAAGACTAGCGGGTTCCTACAATGAGCAGTTCTTC; cdr3_aa: CASSLRLAGSYNEQFF
d_call: TRBD1; j_call: TRBJ1-2; v_call: TRBV9; clone_size: once; cdr3_nt: TGTGCCAGCAGCGTAGTGGCGGACAGGGGCGGCGTCTATGGCTACACCTTC; cdr3_aa: CASSVVADRGGVYGYTF
d_call: TRBD1; j_call: TRBJ2-7; v_call: TRBV7-9; clone_size: NA; cdr3_nt: TGTGCCAGCAGCTTAGGGGGACAGTACGAGCAGTACTTC; cdr3_aa: CASSLGGQYEQYF
d_call: TRBD2; j_call: TRBJ2-4; v_call: TRBV27; clone_size: NA; cdr3_nt: TGTGCCAGCGGGACTAGCCCAAACATTCAGTACTTC; cdr3_aa: CASGTSPNIQYF
d_call: TRBD1; j_call: TRBJ1-6; v_call: TRBV14; clone_size: NA; cdr3_nt: TGTGCCAGCAGCAGGGGACAGTATAATTCACCCCTCCACTTT; cdr3_aa: CASSRGQYNSPLHF
d_call: NA; j_call: TRBJ2-4; v_call: TRBV2; clone_size: once; cdr3_nt: TGTGCCAGCAGTGAACGGATGGGAAACATTCAGTACTTC; cdr3_aa: CASSERMGNIQYF
d_call: NA; j_call: TRBJ2-3; v_call: TRBV7-6; clone_size: once; cdr3_nt: TGTGCCAGCAGCTCTCCGTACGACTCTACGCAGTATTTT; cdr3_aa: CASSSPYDSTQYF
d_call: TRBD1; j_call: TRBJ2-7; v_call: TRBV28; clone_size: NA; cdr3_nt: TGTGCCAGCAGTCGGACAGGGGGATACTACGAGCAGTACTTC; cdr3_aa: CASSRTGGYYEQYF
d_call: NA; j_call: TRBJ2-7; v_call: TRBV7-3; clone_size: NA; cdr3_nt: TGTGCCAGCAGCCTGGGCGTAGGGAGTGGTTACGAGCAGTACTTC; cdr3_aa: CASSLGVGSGYEQYF
d_call: NA; j_call: TRBJ2-1; v_call: TRBV6-5; clone_size: NA; cdr3_nt: TGTGCCAGCAGTTACCAGGGGTACAATGAGCAGTTCTTC; cdr3_aa: CASSYQGYNEQFF
d_call: NA; j_call: TRBJ2-2; v_call: TRBV28; clone_size: few; cdr3_nt: TGTGCCAGCAGTTTCCGGGGGACCGGGGAGCTGTTTTTT; cdr3_aa: CASSFRGTGELFF
d_call: TRBD1; j_call: TRBJ2-3; v_call: TRBV7-9; clone_size: NA; cdr3_nt: TGTGCCAGCAGCTTAGGCACAGGGGGGCCAGATACGCAGTATTTT; cdr3_aa: CASSLGTGGPDTQYF
d_call: TRBD2; j_call: TRBJ2-3; v_call: TRBV5-1; clone_size: NA; cdr3_nt: TGCGCCAGCAGCGTTCTAGCGGGGGGCGGAACAGATACGCAGTATTTT; cdr3_aa: CASSVLAGGGTDTQYF
d_call: NA; j_call: TRBJ2-3; v_call: TRBV5-6; clone_size: NA; cdr3_nt: TGTGCCAGCAGTACCCCCTTTTCAACAGATACGCAGTATTTT; cdr3_aa: CASSTPFSTDTQYF
d_call: NA; j_call: TRBJ2-7; v_call: TRBV19; clone_size: NA; cdr3_nt: TGTGCCAGTAGTATTGGCAGCCTCAACGAGCAGTACTTC; cdr3_aa: CASSIGSLNEQYF